A single sample gave rise to the 5 T cell receptor beta chains below, sequenced in a study of T-cell memory formation after mild COVID-19. Each CDR3 protein gets one entry after TCRdb re-called the 5' RACE reads with MiXCR. Of about 55,000 distinct CDR3 sequences listed, around a tenth were seen once; the top ten hold 1.2%. Sequencing used PBMCs or a T cell subset sorted from them (not recorded which). Receptors originate from a young man who had mild COVID-19 (a few samples of this study predate the infection). Cell type and time point are not known.

About this clonotype itself: The junction departs from the called germline gene at one end, perhaps through a read error. The J gene is TRBJ2-1, the V gene TRBV10-1; no clear D. This CDR3 spans 12 amino acids. CDR1 and CDR2 from the germline V gene are WNHNN and SYGVQD (reference sequence). This chain's CDR3 is CASSDPGREKFF. The DNA of the CDR3 is TGCGCCAGCAGCGACCCCGGACGTGAGAAGTTCTTC.

This clonotype was counted only a few times. For the CDR3, the DNA is TGTGCCAGCAGCGCCGGGACTAGCGGGGGATTAGCCAAAAACATTCAGTACTTC. This encodes CASSAGTSGGLAKNIQYF. The rearrangement joins TRBV9 to TRBJ2-4, with TRBD2 matching over 14 bases. V shed 3 bases and J 0 bases; nucleotides not matched to a gene: 5. From germline, CDR1 is SGDLS and CDR2 YYNGEE. This CDR3 has 18 amino acids.

The gene calls are TRBV12-3 or TRBV12-4 and TRBJ2-2; D unresolved. V shed 6 bases and J shed 2 bases, with 7 bases lying between them. There are 13 residues in the CDR3. The chain's CDR3 is CASSPENTGELFF. CDR3 in DNA: TGTGCCAGCAGCCCGGAAAACACCGGGGAGCTGTTTTTT.

The gene calls are TRBV5-1 and TRBJ2-5; D unresolved. CDR3 length equals 12 residues. Germline values: CDR1 SGHRS, CDR2 YFSETQ. V was shortened by 6 bases and J by 4 bases, with 10 bases between the two germline ends. This CDR3 is CASNDGLETQYF. The CDR3 DNA reads as TGCGCCAGCAATGACGGGTTAGAGACCCAGTACTTC.

The chain recombines TRBV2 with TRBJ1-2; D not certain. The CDR3 runs to 13 residues. Between the trimmed V and J ends, which lost 4 bases and 2 bases, there was a span of 8 bases. Germline values: CDR1 SNHLY, CDR2 FYNNEI. The CDR3 region is CASSGLGNYGYTF. Here the CDR3 DNA reads TGTGCCAGCAGTGGTCTGGGAAACTATGGCTACACCTTC.